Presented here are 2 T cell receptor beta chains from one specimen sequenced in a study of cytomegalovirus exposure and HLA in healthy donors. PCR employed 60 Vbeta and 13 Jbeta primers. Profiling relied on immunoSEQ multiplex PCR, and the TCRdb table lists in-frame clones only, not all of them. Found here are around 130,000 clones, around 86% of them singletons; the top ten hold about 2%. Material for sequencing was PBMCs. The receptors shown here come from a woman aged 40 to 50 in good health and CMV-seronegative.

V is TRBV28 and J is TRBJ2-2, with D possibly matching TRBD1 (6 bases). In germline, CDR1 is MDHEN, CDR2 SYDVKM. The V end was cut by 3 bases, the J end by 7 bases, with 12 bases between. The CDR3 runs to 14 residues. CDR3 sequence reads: CASSFYKGGGELFF. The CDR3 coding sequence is TGTGCCAGCAGTTTCTATAAAGGGGGCGGGGAGCTGTTTTTT.

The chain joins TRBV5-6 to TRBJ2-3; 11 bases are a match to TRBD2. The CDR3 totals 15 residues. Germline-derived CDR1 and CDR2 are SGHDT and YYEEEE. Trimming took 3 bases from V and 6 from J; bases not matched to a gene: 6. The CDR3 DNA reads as TGTGCCAGCAGCTGGGCGACTAGCGGGAAGGATACGCAGTATTTT. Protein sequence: CASSWATSGKDTQYF. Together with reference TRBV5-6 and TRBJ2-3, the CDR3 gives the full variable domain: DAGVTQSPTHLIKTRGQQVTLRCSPKSGHDTVSWYQQALGQGPQFIFQYYEEEERQRGNFPDRFSGHQFPNYSSELNVNALLLGDSALYLCASSWATSGKDTQYFGPGTRLTVL.